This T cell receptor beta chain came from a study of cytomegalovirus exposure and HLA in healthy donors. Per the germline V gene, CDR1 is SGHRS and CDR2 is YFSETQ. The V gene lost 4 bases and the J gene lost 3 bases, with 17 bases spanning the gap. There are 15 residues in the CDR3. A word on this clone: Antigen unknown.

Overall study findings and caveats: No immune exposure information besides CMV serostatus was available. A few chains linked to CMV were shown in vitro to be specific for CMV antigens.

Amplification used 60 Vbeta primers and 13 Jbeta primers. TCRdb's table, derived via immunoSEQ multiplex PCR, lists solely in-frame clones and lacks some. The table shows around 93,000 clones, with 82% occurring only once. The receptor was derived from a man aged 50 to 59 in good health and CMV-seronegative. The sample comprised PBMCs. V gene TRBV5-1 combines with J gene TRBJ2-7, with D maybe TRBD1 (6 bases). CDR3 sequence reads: CASSATPGADYEQYF. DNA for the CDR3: TGCGCCAGCAGCGCTACCCCAGGGGCGGACTACGAGCAGTACTTC.